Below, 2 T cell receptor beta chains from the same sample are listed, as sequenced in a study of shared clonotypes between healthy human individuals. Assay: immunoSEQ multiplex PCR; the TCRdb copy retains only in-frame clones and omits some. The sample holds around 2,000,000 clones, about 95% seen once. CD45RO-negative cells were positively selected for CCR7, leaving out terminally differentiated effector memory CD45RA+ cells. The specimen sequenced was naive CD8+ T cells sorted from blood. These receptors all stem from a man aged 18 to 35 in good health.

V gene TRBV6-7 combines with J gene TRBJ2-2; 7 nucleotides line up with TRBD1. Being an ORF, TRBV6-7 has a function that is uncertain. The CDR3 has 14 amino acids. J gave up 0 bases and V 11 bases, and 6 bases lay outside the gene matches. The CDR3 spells CASAGTANTGELFF. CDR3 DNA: TGTGCCTCCGCCGGGACAGCGAACACCGGGGAGCTGTTTTTT.

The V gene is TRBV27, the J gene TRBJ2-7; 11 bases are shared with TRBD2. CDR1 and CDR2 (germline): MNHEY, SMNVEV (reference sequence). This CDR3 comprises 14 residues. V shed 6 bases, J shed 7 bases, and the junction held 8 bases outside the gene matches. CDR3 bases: TGTGCCAGCAGCGAACTAGCGGGGGATGGAGAGCAGTACTTC. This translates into CASSELAGDGEQYF.